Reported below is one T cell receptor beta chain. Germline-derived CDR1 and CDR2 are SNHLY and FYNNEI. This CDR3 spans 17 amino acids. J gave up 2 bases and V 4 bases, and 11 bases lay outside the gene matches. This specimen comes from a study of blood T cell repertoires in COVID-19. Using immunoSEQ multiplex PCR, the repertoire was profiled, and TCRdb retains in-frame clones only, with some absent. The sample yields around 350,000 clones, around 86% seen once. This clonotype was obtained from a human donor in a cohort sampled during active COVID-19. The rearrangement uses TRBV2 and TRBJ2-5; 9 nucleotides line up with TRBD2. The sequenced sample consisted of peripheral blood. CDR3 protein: CASSVSSGVHTQETQYF. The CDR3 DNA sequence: TGTGCCAGCAGTGTGTCTAGCGGGGTACATACTCAAGAGACCCAGTACTTC.